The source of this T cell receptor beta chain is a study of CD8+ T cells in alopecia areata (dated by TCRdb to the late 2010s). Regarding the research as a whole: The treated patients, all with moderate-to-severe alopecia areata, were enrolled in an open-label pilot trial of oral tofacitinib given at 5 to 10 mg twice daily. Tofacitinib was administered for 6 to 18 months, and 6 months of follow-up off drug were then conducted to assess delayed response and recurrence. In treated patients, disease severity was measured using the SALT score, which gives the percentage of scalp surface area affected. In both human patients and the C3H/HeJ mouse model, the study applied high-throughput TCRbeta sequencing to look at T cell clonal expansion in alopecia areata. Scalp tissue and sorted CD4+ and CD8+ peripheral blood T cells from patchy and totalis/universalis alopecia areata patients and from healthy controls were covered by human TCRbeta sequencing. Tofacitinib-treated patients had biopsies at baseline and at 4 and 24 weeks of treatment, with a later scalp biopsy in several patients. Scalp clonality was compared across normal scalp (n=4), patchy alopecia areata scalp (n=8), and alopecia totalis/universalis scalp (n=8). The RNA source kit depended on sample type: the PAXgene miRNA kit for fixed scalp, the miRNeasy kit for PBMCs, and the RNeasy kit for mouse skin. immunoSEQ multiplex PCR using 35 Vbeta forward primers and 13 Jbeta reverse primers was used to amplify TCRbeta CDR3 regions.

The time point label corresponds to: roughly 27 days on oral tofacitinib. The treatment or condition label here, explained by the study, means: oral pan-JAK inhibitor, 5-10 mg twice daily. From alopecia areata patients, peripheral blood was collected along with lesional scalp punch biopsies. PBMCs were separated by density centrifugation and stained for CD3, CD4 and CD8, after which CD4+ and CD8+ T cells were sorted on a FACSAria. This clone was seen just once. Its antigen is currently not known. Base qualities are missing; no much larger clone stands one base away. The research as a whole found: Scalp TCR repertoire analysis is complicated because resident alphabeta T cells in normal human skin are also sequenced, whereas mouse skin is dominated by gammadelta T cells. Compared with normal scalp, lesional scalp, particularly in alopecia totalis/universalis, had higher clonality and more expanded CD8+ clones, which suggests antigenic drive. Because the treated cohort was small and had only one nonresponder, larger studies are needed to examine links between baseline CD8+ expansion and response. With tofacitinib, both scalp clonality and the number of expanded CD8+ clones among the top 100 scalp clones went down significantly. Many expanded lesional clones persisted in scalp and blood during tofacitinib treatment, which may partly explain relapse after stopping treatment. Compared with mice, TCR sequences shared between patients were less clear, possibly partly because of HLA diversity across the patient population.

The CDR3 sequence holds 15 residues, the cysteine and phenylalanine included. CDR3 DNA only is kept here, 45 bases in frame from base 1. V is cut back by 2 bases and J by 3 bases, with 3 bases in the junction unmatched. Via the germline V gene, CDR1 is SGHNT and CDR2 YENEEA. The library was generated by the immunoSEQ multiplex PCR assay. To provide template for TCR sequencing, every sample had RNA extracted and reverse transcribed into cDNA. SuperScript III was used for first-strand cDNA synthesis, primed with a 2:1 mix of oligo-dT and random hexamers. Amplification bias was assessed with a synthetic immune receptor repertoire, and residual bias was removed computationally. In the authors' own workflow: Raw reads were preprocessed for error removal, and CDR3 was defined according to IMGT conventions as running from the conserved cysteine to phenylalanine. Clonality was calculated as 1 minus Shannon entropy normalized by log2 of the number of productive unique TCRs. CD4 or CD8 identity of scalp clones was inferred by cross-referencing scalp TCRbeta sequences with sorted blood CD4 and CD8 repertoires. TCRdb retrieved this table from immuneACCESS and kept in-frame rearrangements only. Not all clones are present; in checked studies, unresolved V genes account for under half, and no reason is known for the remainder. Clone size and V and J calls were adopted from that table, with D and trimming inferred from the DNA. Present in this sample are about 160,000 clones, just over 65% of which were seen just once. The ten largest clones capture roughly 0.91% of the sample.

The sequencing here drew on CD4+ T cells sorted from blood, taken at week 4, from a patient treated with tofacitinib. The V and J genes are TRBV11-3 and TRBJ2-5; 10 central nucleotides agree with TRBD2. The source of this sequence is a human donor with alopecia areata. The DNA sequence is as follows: TGTGCCAGCAGCTTAAGCGGGACTAGCGAAGAGACCCAGTACTTC. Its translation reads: CASSLSGTSEETQYF.